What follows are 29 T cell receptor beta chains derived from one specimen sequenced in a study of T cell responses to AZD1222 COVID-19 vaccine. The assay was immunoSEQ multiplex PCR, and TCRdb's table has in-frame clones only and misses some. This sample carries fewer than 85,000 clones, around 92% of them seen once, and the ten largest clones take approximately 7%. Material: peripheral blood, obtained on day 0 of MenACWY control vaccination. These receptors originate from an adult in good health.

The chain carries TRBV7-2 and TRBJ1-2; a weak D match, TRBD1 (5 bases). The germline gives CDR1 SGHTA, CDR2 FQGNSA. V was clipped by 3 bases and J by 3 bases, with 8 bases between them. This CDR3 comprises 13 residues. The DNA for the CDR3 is TGTGCCAGCAGCTTCCCAGGGTACTATGGCTACACCTTC. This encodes CASSFPGYYGYTF.

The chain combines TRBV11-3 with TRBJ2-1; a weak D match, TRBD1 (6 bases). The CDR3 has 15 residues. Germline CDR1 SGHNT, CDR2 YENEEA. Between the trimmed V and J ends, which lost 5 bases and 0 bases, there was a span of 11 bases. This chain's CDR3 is CASSRTASSYNEQFF. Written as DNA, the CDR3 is TGTGCCAGCAGCCGGACAGCGAGCTCCTACAATGAGCAGTTCTTC. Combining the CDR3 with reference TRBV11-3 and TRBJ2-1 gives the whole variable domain EAGVVQSPRYKIIEKKQPVAFWCNPISGHNTLYWYLQNLGQGPELLIRYENEEAVDDSQLPKDRFSAERLKGVDSTLKIQPAELGDSAVYLCASSRTASSYNEQFFGPGTRLTVL.

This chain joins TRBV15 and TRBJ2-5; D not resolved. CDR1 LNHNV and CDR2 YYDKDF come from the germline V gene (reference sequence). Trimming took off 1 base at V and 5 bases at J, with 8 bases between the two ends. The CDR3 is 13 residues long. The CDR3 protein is CATSRVSPETQYF. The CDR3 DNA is TGTGCCACCAGCAGAGTTAGTCCGGAGACCCAGTACTTC.

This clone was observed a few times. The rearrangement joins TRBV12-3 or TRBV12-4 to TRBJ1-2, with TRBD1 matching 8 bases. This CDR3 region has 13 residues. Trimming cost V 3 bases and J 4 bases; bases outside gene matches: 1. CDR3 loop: CASSFDRGYGYTF. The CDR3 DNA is TGTGCCAGCAGTTTTGACAGGGGCTATGGCTACACCTTC.

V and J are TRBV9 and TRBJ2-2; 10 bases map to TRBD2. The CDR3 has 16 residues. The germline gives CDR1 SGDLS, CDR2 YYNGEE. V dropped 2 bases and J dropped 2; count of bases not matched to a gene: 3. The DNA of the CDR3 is TGTGCCAGCAGCGTTACTAGCGGGATCAACACCGGGGAGCTGTTTTTT. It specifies CASSVTSGINTGELFF.

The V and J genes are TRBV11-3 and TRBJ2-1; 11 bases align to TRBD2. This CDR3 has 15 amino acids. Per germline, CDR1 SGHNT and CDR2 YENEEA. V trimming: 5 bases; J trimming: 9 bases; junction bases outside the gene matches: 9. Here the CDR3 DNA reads TGTGCCAGCAGCCGGGGGGCTAGCGGGAGGAGTGAGCAGTTCTTC. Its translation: CASSRGASGRSEQFF.

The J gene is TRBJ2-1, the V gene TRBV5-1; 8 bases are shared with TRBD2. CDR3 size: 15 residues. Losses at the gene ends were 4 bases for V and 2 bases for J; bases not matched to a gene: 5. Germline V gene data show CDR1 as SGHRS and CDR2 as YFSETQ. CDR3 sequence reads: CASSQTSATYNEQFF. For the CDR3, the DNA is TGCGCCAGCAGCCAGACTAGCGCCACCTACAATGAGCAGTTCTTC.

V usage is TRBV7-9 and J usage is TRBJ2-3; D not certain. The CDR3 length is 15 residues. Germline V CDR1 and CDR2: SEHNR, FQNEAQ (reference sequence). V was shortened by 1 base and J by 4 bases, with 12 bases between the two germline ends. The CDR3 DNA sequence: TGTGCCAGCAGCTTAGGTGTAGTTCGCGCAGATACGCAGTATTTT. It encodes CASSLGVVRADTQYF.

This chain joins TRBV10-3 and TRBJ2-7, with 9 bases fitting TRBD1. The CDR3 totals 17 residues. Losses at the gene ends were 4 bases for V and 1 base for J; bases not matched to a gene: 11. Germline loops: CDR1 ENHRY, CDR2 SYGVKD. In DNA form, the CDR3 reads TGTGCCATCAGTGCGAGGGTACCCGGGACAGGGTCCTACGAGCAGTACTTC. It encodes CAISARVPGTGSYEQYF.

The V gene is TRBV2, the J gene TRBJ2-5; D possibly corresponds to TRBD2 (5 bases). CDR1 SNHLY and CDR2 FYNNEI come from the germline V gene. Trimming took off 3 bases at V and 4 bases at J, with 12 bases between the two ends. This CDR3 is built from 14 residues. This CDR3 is CASSDPGIVETQYF. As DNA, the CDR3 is TGTGCCAGCAGTGACCCGGGAATAGTAGAGACCCAGTACTTC. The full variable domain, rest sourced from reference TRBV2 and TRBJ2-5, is EPEVTQTPSHQVTQMGQEVILRCVPISNHLYFYWYRQILGQKVEFLVSFYNNEISEKSEIFDDQFSVERPDGSNFTLKIRSTKLEDSAMYFCASSDPGIVETQYFGPGTRLLVL.

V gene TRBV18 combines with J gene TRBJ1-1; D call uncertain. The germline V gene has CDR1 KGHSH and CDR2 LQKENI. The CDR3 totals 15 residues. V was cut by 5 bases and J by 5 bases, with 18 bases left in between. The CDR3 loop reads CASSVQFVVGTEAFF. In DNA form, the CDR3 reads TGTGCCAGCTCAGTCCAGTTCGTTGTCGGGACTGAAGCTTTCTTT.

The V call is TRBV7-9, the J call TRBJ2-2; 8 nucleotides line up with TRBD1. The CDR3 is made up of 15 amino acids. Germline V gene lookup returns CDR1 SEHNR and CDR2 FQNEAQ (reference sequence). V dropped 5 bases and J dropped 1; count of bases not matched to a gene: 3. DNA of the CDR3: TGTGCCAGCAGCACCGACAGGGGGAACACCGGGGAGCTGTTTTTT. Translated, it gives CASSTDRGNTGELFF.

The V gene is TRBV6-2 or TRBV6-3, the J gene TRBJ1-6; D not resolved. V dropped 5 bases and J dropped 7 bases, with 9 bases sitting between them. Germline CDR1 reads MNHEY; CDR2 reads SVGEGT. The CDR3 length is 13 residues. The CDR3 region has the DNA TGTGCCAGCAGTCCAGGCAACAATTCACCCCTCCACTTT. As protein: CASSPGNNSPLHF.

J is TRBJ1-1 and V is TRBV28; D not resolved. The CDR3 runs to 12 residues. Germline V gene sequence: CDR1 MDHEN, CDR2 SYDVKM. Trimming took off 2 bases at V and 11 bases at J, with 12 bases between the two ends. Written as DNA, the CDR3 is TGTGCCAGCAGTTTAAAGTTGCGGGAGGCTTTCTTT. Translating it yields CASSLKLREAFF.

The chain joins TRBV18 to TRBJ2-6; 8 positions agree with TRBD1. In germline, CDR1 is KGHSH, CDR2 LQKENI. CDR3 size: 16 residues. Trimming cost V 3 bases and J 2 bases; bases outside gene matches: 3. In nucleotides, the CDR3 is TGTGCCAGCTCACCCCGGACAGGGACTGGGGCCAACGTCCTGACTTTC. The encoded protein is CASSPRTGTGANVLTF.

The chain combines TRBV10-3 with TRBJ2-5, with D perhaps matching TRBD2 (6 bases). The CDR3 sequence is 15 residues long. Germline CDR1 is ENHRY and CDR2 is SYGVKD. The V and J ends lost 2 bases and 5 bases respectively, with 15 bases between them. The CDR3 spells CAISEPTGLDETQYF. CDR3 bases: TGTGCCATCAGTGAGCCCACGGGACTCGACGAGACCCAGTACTTC.

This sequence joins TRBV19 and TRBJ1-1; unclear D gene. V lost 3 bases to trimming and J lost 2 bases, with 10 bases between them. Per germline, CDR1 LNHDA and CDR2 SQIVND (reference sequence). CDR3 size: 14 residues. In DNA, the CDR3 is TGTGCCAGTAGTATGACCAAGGTCAACACTGAAGCTTTCTTT. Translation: CASSMTKVNTEAFF. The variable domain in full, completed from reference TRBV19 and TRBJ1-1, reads DGGITQSPKYLFRKEGQNVTLSCEQNLNHDAMYWYRQDPGQGLRLIYYSQIVNDFQKGDIAEGYSVSREKKESFPLTVTSAQKNPTAFYLCASSMTKVNTEAFFGQGTRLTVV.

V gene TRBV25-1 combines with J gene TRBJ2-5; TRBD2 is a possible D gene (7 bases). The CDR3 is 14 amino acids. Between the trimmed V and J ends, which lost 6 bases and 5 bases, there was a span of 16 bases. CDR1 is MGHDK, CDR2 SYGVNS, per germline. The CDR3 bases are TGTGCCAGCAGCCTCAAGGGGGGGCGGGAGACCCAGTACTTC. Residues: CASSLKGGRETQYF.

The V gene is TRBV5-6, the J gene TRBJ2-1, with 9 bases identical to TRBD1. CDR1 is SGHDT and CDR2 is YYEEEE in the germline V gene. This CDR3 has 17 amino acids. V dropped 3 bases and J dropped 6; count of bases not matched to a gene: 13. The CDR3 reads CASSSYRGTGSTNEQFF. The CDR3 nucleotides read TGTGCCAGCAGCTCATACCGAGGGACAGGGTCGACCAATGAGCAGTTCTTC.

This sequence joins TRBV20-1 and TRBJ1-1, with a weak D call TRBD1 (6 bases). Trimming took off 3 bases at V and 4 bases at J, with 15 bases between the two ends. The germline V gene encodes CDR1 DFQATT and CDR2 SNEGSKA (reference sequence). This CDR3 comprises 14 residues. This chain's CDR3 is CSASSGAVGTEAFF. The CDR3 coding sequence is TGCAGTGCTAGTTCGGGGGCGGTGGGCACTGAAGCTTTCTTT.

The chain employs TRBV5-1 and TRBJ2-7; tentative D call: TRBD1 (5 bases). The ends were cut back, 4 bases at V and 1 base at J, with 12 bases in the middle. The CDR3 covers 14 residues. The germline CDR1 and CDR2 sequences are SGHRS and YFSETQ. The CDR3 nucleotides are TGCGCCAGCAGCCTCGACAGCGATTCCTACGAGCAGTACTTC. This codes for CASSLDSDSYEQYF.

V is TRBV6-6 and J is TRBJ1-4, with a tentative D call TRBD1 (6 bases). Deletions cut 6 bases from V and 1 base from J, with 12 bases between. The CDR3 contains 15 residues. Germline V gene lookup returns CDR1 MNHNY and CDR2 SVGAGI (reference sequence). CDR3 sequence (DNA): TGTGCCAGCAGGAATTCGGGACAAACTAATGAAAAACTGTTTTTT. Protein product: CASRNSGQTNEKLFF.

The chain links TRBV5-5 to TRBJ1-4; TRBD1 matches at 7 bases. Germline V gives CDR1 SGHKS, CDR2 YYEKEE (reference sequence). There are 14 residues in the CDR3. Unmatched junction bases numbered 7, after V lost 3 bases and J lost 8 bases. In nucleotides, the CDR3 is TGTGCCAGCAGCTGGATGACAGGGAGGGAAAAACTGTTTTTT. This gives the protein CASSWMTGREKLFF.

CDR3 region: CASVWRTSGTGELFF. In DNA form, the CDR3 reads TGTGCTAGTGTTTGGCGGACTAGCGGCACCGGGGAGCTGTTTTTT. The J gene is TRBJ2-2, the V gene TRBV12-5, with 10 bases that match TRBD2. The CDR3 length is 15 residues. The germline V gene has CDR1 LGHNT and CDR2 FRNRAP. Trimming at V came to 7 bases and at J to 4 bases, leaving 6 bases not matched to a gene.

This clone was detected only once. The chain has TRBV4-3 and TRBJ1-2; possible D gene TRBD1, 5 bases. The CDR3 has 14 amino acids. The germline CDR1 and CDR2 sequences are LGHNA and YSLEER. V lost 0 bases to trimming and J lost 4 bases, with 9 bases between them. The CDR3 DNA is TGCGCCAGCAGCCAAGAGGTCGGGACCTATGGCTACACCTTC. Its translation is CASSQEVGTYGYTF.

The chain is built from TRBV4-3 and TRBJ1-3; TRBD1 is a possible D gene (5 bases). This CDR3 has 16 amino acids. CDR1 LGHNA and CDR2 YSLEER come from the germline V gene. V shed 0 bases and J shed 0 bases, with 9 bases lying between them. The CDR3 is CASSQESGFSGNTIYF. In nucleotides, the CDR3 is TGCGCCAGCAGCCAAGAATCAGGGTTCTCTGGAAACACCATATATTTT.

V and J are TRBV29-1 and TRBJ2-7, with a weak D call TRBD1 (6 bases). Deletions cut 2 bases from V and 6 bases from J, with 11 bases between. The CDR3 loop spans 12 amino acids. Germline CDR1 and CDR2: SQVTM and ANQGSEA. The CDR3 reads CSVERVRGEQYF. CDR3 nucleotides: TGCAGCGTTGAAAGGGTCAGGGGCGAGCAGTACTTC.

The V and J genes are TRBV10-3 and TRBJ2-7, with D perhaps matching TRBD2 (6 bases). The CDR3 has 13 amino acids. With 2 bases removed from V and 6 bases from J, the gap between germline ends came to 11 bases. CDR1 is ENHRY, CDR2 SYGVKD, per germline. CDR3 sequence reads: CAISEASATEQYF. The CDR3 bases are TGTGCCATCAGTGAGGCTAGCGCGACCGAGCAGTACTTC.

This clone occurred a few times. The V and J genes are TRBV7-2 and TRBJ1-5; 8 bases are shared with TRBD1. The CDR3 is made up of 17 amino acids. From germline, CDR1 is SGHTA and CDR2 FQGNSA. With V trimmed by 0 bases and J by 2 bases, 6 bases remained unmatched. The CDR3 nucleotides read TGTGCCAGCAGCTTAGCCCCCGGACAGGGCGGCAATCAGCCCCAGCATTTT. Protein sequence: CASSLAPGQGGNQPQHF.